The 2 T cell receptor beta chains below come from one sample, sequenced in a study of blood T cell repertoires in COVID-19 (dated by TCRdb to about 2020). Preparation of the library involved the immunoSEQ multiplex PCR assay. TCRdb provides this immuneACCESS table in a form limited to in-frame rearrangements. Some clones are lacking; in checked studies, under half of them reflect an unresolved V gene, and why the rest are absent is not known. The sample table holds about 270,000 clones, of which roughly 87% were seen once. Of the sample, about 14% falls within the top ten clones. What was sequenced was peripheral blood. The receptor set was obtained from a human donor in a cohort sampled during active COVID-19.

The CDR3 reads CASSYSFGTGNTEAFF. The CDR3 region has the DNA TGTGCCAGCAGTTACTCCTTCGGGACAGGAAACACTGAAGCTTTCTTT. This chain links TRBV6-5 with TRBJ1-1; 8 bases are a match to TRBD1. Per the germline V gene, CDR1 is MNHEY and CDR2 is SVGAGI. This CDR3 has 16 residues. J lost 2 bases, V lost 0 bases, and 5 bases had no gene match.

CDR3: CASSVELAPSGANVLTF. The CDR3 DNA reads as TGTGCCAGCAGCGTAGAACTAGCCCCCTCTGGGGCCAACGTCCTGACTTTC. This sequence joins TRBV9 and TRBJ2-6, with D tentatively TRBD2 (6 bases). Germline CDR1 is SGDLS and CDR2 is YYNGEE. With 0 bases removed from V and 0 bases from J, the gap between germline ends came to 10 bases. This CDR3 is built from 17 residues.